Listed below are T cell receptor beta chains from one sample, sequenced in a study of T cell responses to AZD1222 COVID-19 vaccine. Here immunoSEQ multiplex PCR was the method, and the copy in TCRdb shows in-frame clones only, minus some. Of 140,000 to 150,000 clones in the sample, approximately 94% were seen once. The starting material was peripheral blood, obtained on day 0 of AZD1222 vaccination. The source of these receptors is an adult in good health. The CDR3 runs from the conserved cysteine through the conserved F or W. D genes are given only for firm matches. For some rows the clone size is stated as once, few or many, or as a class when expanded; others skip it.

V gene	D gene	J gene	clone size	CDR3 protein	CDR3 DNA
TRBV5-5	.	TRBJ1-1	.	CASSLDAGWGTEAFF	TGTGCCAGCAGCTTGGATGCAGGGTGGGGGACTGAAGCTTTCTTT
TRBV28	TRBD2	TRBJ2-7	.	CASRPTSGGAYEQYF	TGTGCCAGCAGGCCGACTAGCGGGGGAGCCTACGAGCAGTACTTC
TRBV7-2	.	TRBJ2-2	.	CASRLSVGYAAAGELFF	TGTGCCAGCAGGCTCTCCGTAGGATACGCCGCGGCCGGGGAGCTGTTTTTT
TRBV6-5	.	TRBJ1-4	.	CASRFLRDANEKLFF	TGTGCCAGCAGATTCCTCCGGGACGCTAATGAAAAACTGTTTTTT
TRBV6-4	.	TRBJ1-1	.	CASSSEYTEAFF	TGTGCCAGCAGCAGCGAATACACTGAAGCTTTCTTT
TRBV3-1/TRBV3-2	.	TRBJ1-4	.	CASSSPPAGLKF	TGTGCCAGCAGCTCCCCCCCAGCAGGTCTTAAATTT
TRBV9	TRBD1	TRBJ1-4	.	CASRPDRGYEKLFF	TGTGCCAGCAGGCCTGACAGGGGGTATGAAAAACTGTTTTTT
TRBV7-9	.	TRBJ1-4	.	CASSSGTMVEKLFF	TGTGCCAGCAGCTCCGGGACAATGGTTGAAAAACTGTTTTTT
TRBV29-1	.	TRBJ1-2	.	CSVEGPQSYGYTF	TGCAGCGTTGAAGGCCCCCAGAGCTATGGCTACACCTTC
TRBV30	.	TRBJ2-2	.	CAWSSLPYLNTGELFF	TGTGCCTGGAGTTCCTTACCCTATTTGAACACCGGGGAGCTGTTTTTT
TRBV5-1	TRBD1	TRBJ1-1	.	CASSARTGINTEAFF	TGCGCCAGCAGCGCACGGACAGGGATTAACACTGAAGCTTTCTTT
TRBV11-3	.	TRBJ2-5	.	CASSVTYQETQYF	TGTGCCAGCAGCGTTACGTACCAAGAGACCCAGTACTTC
TRBV10-3	.	TRBJ2-5	.	CAISATGEETQYF	TGTGCCATCAGTGCTACAGGCGAAGAGACCCAGTACTTC
TRBV6-5	.	TRBJ2-1	.	CASSYWRENEQFF	TGTGCCAGCAGTTACTGGCGCGAGAATGAGCAGTTCTTC
TRBV24-1	.	TRBJ2-2	.	CATSDLSTGELFF	TGTGCCACCAGTGATTTGAGTACCGGGGAGCTGTTTTTT
TRBV19	TRBD1	TRBJ1-2	.	CASRGGPGGSNYGYTF	TGTGCCAGTAGAGGAGGTCCAGGGGGCTCCAACTATGGCTACACCTTC
TRBV5-1	.	TRBJ2-7	.	CASSSSGTHYEQYF	TGCGCCAGCAGCTCGTCCGGGACACATTACGAGCAGTACTTC
TRBV19	.	TRBJ2-5	.	CASSGLETQYF	TGTGCCAGTAGTGGCCTTGAGACCCAGTACTTC
TRBV12-3/TRBV12-4	.	TRBJ1-4	.	CASTWGNNGKLFF	TGTGCCAGCACCTGGGGGAATAACGGAAAACTGTTTTTT
TRBV6-1	.	TRBJ1-2	.	CASRYAQGLDYGYTF	TGTGCCAGCAGGTACGCGCAGGGGCTGGACTATGGCTACACCTTC
TRBV5-1	.	TRBJ2-2	once	CASSSGNSNTGELFF	TGCGCCAGCAGCTCTGGAAACTCGAACACCGGGGAGCTGTTTTTT
TRBV30	.	TRBJ1-3	.	CAWSQNDGSSGNTIYF	TGTGCCTGGAGTCAAAACGACGGAAGCTCTGGAAACACCATATATTTT
TRBV5-1	.	TRBJ1-3	.	CASSELWGVPGNTIYF	TGCGCCAGCAGCGAACTATGGGGAGTCCCTGGAAACACCATATATTTT
TRBV9	.	TRBJ1-6	.	CASSVGAGANSPLHF	TGTGCCAGCAGCGTAGGTGCGGGGGCCAATTCACCCCTCCACTTT
TRBV28	.	TRBJ1-5	.	CASRQGIRHQPQHF	TGTGCCAGCAGACAGGGAATACGGCATCAGCCCCAGCATTTT
TRBV10-2	.	TRBJ2-3	.	CASSELRRTTSADTQYF	TGCGCCAGCAGTGAGTTGCGACGAACGACATCCGCAGATACGCAGTATTTT
TRBV2	TRBD1	TRBJ2-7	.	CASRAGGENEQYF	TGTGCCAGCAGGGCAGGGGGAGAAAACGAGCAGTACTTC
TRBV5-1	.	TRBJ2-3	.	CASSLAPGSDTQYF	TGCGCCAGCAGCTTGGCCCCCGGGTCAGATACGCAGTATTTT
TRBV3-1/TRBV3-2	.	TRBJ2-1	.	CASSLGPGLSYNEQFF	TGTGCCAGCAGCTTAGGGCCGGGACTCAGCTACAATGAGCAGTTCTTC
TRBV5-1	.	TRBJ1-4	.	CASSLGVQIGEKLFF	TGCGCCAGCAGCTTGGGGGTACAAATAGGGGAAAAACTGTTTTTT
TRBV11-1	.	TRBJ1-1	.	CASSLGRLNTEAFF	TGTGCCAGCAGCTTAGGACGGCTGAACACTGAAGCTTTCTTT
TRBV2	TRBD2	TRBJ2-2	.	CASRARLAGITGELFF	TGTGCCAGCAGGGCCCGACTAGCGGGGATAACCGGGGAGCTGTTTTTT
TRBV3-1/TRBV3-2	.	TRBJ1-2	.	CASSQRGGGYTF	TGTGCCAGCAGCCAGAGGGGAGGCGGCTACACCTTC
TRBV29-1	TRBD2	TRBJ2-1	.	CSVRGTSGRARGDEQFF	TGCAGCGTCCGCGGGACTAGCGGGAGGGCCAGAGGAGATGAGCAGTTCTTC
TRBV18	.	TRBJ1-1	.	CASSVAADDRFGTEAFF	TGTGCCAGCTCGGTAGCGGCAGACGACAGGTTCGGCACTGAAGCTTTCTTT
TRBV27	TRBD1	TRBJ2-7	.	CASSPWTGGSYEQYF	TGTGCCAGCAGTCCCTGGACAGGGGGAAGTTACGAGCAGTACTTC
TRBV10-3	TRBD2	TRBJ2-7	.	CAISRAGTSGSLVYEQYF	TGTGCCATCTCCAGGGCAGGGACTAGCGGGAGCTTGGTTTACGAGCAGTACTTC
TRBV11-2	.	TRBJ1-5	.	CASSFSNSNQPQHF	TGTGCCAGCAGCTTCTCTAATAGCAATCAGCCCCAGCATTTT
TRBV10-3	.	TRBJ1-1	.	CAISDVVRLNTEAFF	TGTGCCATCAGTGATGTTGTCAGGCTGAACACTGAAGCTTTCTTT
TRBV21-1	.	TRBJ2-7	.	CASSSIRQGKADLYEQYF	TGTGCCAGCAGCAGTATAAGACAGGGGAAGGCCGACCTCTACGAGCAGTACTTC
TRBV19	.	TRBJ1-1	.	CASSLALSTPFEAFF	TGTGCCAGTAGTTTGGCCCTCTCAACTCCTTTTGAAGCTTTCTTT
TRBV7-3	.	TRBJ1-6	few	CASSLNRESPLHF	TGTGCCAGCAGCTTAAATCGCGAGTCACCCCTCCACTTT
TRBV2	.	TRBJ1-2	.	CASSDLGQGTGYTF	TGTGCCAGCAGTGATCTGGGGCAGGGAACCGGCTACACCTTC
TRBV5-1	.	TRBJ2-7	.	CASSLGDFSYEQYF	TGCGCCAGCAGCTTGGGGGACTTTTCCTACGAGCAGTACTTC
TRBV7-9	TRBD1	TRBJ2-7	.	CASSLGAGTGAYEQYF	TGTGCCAGCAGCTTAGGAGCCGGGACAGGGGCCTACGAGCAGTACTTC
TRBV9	.	TRBJ1-3	few	CASGLGDDGNTIYF	TGTGCCAGCGGCCTCGGGGACGATGGAAACACCATATATTTT
TRBV21-1	.	TRBJ2-7	.	CASSKGQGAVEQYF	TGTGCCAGCAGCAAGGGGCAGGGGGCCGTCGAGCAGTACTTC
TRBV9	TRBD2	TRBJ2-5	.	CASSRTSGRAETQYF	TGTGCCAGCAGCCGGACTAGCGGGAGGGCGGAGACCCAGTACTTC
TRBV2	.	TRBJ1-1	.	CASAWTPRNTEAFF	TGTGCCAGCGCTTGGACACCTCGAAACACTGAAGCTTTCTTT
TRBV9	TRBD2	TRBJ2-1	.	CASSPSILAGGRREQFF	TGTGCCAGCAGCCCCTCAATCCTAGCGGGGGGGAGGCGTGAGCAGTTCTTC
TRBV9	TRBD1	TRBJ1-2	.	CASTLQGGYGYTF	TGTGCCAGCACCTTACAGGGGGGTTATGGCTACACCTTC
TRBV15	TRBD2	TRBJ2-1	.	CATSRKGLVLEQFF	TGTGCCACCAGCAGAAAGGGACTAGTTCTTGAGCAGTTCTTC
TRBV5-1	.	TRBJ1-2	.	CASSLASGGNYGYTF	TGCGCCAGCAGCTTGGCCTCCGGGGGCAACTATGGCTACACCTTC
TRBV11-3	TRBD2	TRBJ2-1	.	CASSYRTSGVYNEQFF	TGTGCCAGCAGCTACCGGACTAGCGGGGTCTACAATGAGCAGTTCTTC
TRBV2	TRBD2	TRBJ2-2	once	CATHKGGRNTGELFF	TGTGCCACTCACAAGGGAGGGAGGAACACCGGGGAGCTGTTTTTT
TRBV27	.	TRBJ2-1	.	CASSFYRAYNEQFF	TGTGCCAGCTCCTTTTACCGGGCCTACAATGAGCAGTTCTTC
TRBV7-6	.	TRBJ1-1	.	CASSLGTTRAEAFF	TGTGCCAGCAGCTTAGGTACAACCCGGGCTGAAGCTTTCTTT
TRBV9	TRBD2	TRBJ2-1	.	CASSATWAGGGNEQFF	TGTGCCAGCAGCGCCACCTGGGCGGGGGGTGGCAATGAGCAGTTCTTC
TRBV7-2	.	TRBJ1-1	once	CASSLDRENTEAFF	TGTGCCAGCAGCTTGGACAGAGAGAACACTGAAGCTTTCTTT
TRBV27	TRBD2	TRBJ2-1	.	CASSFASGRNNEQFF	TGTGCCAGCAGTTTTGCTAGCGGGAGAAACAATGAGCAGTTCTTC